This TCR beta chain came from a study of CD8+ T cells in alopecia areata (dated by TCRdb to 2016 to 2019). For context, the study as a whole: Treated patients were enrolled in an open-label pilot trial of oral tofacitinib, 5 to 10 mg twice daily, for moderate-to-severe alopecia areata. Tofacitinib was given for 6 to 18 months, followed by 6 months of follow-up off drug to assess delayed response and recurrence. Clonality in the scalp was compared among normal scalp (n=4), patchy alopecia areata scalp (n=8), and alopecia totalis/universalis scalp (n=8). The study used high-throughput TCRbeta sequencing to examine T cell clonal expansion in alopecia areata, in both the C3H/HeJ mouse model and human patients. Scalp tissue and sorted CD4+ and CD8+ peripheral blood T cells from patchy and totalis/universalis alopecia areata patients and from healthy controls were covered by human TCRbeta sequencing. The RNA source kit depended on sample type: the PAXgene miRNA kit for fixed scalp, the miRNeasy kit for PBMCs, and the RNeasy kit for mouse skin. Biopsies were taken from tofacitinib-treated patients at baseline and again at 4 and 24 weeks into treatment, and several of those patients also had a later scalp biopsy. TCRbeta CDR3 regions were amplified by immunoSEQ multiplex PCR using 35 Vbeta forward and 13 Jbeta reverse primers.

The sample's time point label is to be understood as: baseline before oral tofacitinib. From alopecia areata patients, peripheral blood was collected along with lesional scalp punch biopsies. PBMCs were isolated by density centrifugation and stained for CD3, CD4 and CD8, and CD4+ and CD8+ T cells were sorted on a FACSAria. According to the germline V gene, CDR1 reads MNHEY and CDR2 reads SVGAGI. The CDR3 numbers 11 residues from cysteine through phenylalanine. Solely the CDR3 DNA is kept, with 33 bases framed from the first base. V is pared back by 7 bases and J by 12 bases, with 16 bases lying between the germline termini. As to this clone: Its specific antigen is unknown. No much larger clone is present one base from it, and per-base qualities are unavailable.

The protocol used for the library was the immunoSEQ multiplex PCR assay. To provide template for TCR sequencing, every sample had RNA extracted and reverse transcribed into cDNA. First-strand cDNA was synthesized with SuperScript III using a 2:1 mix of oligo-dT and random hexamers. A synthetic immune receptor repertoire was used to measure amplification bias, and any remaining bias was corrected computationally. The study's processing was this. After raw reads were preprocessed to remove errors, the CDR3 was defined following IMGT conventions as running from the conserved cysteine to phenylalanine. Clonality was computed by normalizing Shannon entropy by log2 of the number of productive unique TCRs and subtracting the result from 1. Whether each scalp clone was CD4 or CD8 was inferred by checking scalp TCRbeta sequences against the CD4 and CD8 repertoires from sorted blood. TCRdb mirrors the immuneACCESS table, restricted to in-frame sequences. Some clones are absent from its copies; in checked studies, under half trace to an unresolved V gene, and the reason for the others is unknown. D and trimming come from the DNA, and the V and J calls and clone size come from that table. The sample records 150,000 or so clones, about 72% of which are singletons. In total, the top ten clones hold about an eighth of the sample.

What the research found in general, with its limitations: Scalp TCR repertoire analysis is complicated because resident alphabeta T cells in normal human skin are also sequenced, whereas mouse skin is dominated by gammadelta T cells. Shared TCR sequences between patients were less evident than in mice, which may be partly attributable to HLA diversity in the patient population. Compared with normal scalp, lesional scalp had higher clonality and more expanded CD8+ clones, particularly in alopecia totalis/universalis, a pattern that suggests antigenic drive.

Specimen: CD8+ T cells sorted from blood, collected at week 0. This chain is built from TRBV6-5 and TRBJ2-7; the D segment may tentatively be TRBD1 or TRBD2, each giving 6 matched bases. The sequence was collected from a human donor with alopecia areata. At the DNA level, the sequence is TGTGCCAGCAAGACGGGGGCCGTCACGTACTTC. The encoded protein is CASKTGAVTYF.